This T cell receptor beta chain came from a study of T cells after yellow fever vaccination. About the study: Preparation used SMART-Seq v4 Ultra Low Input for the low-cell-number fractions.

Study observations and caveats: A weaker secondary response peaked on day 5, the primary on day 15. CD4 and CD8 compartments shared a small share of clonotypes, likely from convergent recombination.

This clonotype was picked up many times. Antigen specificity is unknown. TCRdb used MiXCR to reprocess the 5' RACE reads, holding one entry per CDR3 protein. The sample contains 350,000 to 450,000 distinct CDR3 sequences, roughly 6.1% of which appear only once. The V and J ends lost 8 bases and 1 base respectively, with 14 bases between them. The germline V gene encodes CDR1 MNHEY and CDR2 SVGEGT. This CDR3 is built from 14 residues. This TCR was recovered from a man under 40 who received the YFV17D yellow fever vaccine. The sample in question was PBMCs, obtained 5 days after the yellow fever booster vaccination. The rearrangement uses TRBV6-2 or TRBV6-3 and TRBJ1-1; D might be TRBD1 (6 bases). CDR3 DNA: TGTGCCAGCCTCCGACAGGCACCGAACACTGAAGCTTTCTTT. Translated: CASLRQAPNTEAFF.